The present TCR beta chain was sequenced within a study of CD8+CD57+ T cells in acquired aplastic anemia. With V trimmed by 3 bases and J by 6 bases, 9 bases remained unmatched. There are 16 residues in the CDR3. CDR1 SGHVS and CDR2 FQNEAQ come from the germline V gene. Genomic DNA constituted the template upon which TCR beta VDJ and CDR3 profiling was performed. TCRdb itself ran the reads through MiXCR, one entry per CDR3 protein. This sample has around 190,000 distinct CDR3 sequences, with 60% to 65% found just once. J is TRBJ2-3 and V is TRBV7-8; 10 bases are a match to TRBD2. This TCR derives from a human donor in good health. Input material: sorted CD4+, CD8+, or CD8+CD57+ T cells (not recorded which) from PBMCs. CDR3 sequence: CASSLLRAGGPDTQYF. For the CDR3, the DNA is TGTGCCAGCAGCTTGCTTCGAGCGGGAGGGCCGGATACGCAGTATTTT.